This record looks at one T cell receptor beta chain sequence and its context. This sample is part of a study of control samples from healthy donors and cancer patients. Clones were read by immunoSEQ multiplex PCR, and TCRdb kept only the in-frame ones, dropping some. The listing contains fewer than 250,000 clones. This CDR3 is 18 amino acids long. V was trimmed by 2 bases and J by 5 bases, leaving 22 bases between them. Germline CDR1 and CDR2: SEHNR and FQNEAQ (reference sequence). This sequence originates from a woman aged 25 to 39 in good health. The V gene is TRBV7-9, the J gene TRBJ1-5, with D perhaps TRBD1 (6 bases). The sample consisted of blood. The CDR3 coding sequence is TGTGCCAGCAGCTTAACTACCCGTGCCCGAGGGGGGGATCAGCCCCAGCATTTT. It specifies CASSLTTRARGGDQPQHF.